The clone carrying this T cell receptor beta chain appeared a few times. What it binds is unknown. This record comes from a study of T cell repertoires in cytomegalovirus infection. Whole-study context: Selected CMV epitopes included recently identified HLA-C-restricted ones as well as well-studied HLA-B-restricted ones. Public TCR beta signatures indicated both CMV infection and matching HLA type. Study-wide points: The ex vivo response was dominated by HLA-C-restricted CMV-specific TCR beta clonotypes. CMV carriers with the relevant HLA were identified by cumulative public TCR beta family frequency.

TCRdb ran MiXCR on the reads and lists one entry per CDR3 protein. The sample has 110,000 or so distinct CDR3 sequences, about 33% seen once. The input for sequencing was CD8+ T cells from cultured PBMCs, taken from culture after CMV antigen stimulation. This sequence was found in a human donor in good health (CMV status not recorded). Some clones in this sample may be carry-over from other donors' samples.

The CDR3 bases are TGTGCCAGCAGTTACTCCCGGGGGGCCCTCTCTGGGGCCAACGTCCTGACTTTC. This gives the protein CASSYSRGALSGANVLTF. V is TRBV6-5 and J is TRBJ2-6; a weak D match, TRBD2 (7 bases). Trimming cost V 0 bases and J 0 bases, with 12 bases left between them. Per the germline V gene, CDR1 is MNHEY and CDR2 is SVGAGI. The CDR3 consists of 18 residues.